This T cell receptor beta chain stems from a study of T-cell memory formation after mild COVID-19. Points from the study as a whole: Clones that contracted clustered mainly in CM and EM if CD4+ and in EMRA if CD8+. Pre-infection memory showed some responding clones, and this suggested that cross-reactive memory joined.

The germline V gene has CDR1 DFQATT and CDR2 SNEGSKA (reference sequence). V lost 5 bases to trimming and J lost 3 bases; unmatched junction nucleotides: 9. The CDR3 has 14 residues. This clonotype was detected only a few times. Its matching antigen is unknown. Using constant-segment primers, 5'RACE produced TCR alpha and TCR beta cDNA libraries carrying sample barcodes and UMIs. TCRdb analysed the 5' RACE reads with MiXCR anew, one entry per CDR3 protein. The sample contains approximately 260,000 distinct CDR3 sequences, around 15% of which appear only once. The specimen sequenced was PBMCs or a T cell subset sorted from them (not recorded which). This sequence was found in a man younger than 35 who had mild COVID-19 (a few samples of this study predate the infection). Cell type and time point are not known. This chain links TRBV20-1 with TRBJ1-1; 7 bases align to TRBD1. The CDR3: CSAGQAAGDTEAFF. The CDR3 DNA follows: TGCAGTGCTGGACAGGCGGCAGGAGACACTGAAGCTTTCTTT.